This T cell receptor (beta chain) was observed in a study of T cell repertoires in cytomegalovirus infection. This CDR3 comprises 15 residues. Trimming removed 11 bases from V and 5 bases from J; junction bases left unmatched: 14. Germline CDR1 MNHNS, CDR2 SASEGT. TCRdb re-called the reads with MiXCR, one entry per CDR3 protein. The profile shows some 590,000 distinct CDR3 sequences, about 39% of them singletons. This clonotype was seen only a few times. Antigen unknown. The chain employs TRBV6-1 and TRBJ2-2; 7 nucleotides line up with TRBD2. The sequence was collected from a human donor in good health (CMV status not recorded). Some clones in this sample may be carry-over from other donors' samples. The input for sequencing was cultured PBMCs, taken from culture after CMV antigen stimulation. The CDR3 reads CAGGGRGVGTGELFF. CDR3 sequence (DNA): TGTGCCGGGGGAGGGAGGGGAGTGGGGACCGGGGAGCTGTTTTTT.